Described below is a single T cell receptor (beta chain) sequence and its context. Its antigen is not yet known. The input lacks base qualities; no much larger clone sits a single base away. The CDR3 regions of human TCRbeta chains were analyzed by immunosequencing. In the source study's methods: Repertoire TCRs were matched against a reference library of SARS-CoV-2-specific TCRs generated with the MIRA antigen-specificity platform. Breadth was defined as the fraction of unique TCRs that were SARS-CoV-2-associated. Depth was defined as the fraction of total T cells that were SARS-CoV-2-associated. Using the MIRA data, each spike-specific TCR was assigned both to the spike region to which the TCR was reactive and to a CD4 or CD8 class. Log10-transformed breadth and depth values were compared by one-way ANOVA with Sidak's multiple comparisons tests. Entries here come from immuneACCESS through TCRdb and include only in-frame sequences with V and J called. Some clones fail to appear in such tables; in the studies checked, an unresolved V gene covers under half of the shortfall, and the cause of the remainder is unknown. V, J and clone size are those of that table, while D and trimming were read from the DNA. Within this sample are some 180,000 clones, with under 95% of them counted one time only. Jointly, the top ten make up under 2% of the sample.

This sample was taken from a study of T cell responses to AZD1222 COVID-19 vaccine listed by TCRdb under 2021. Regarding the study in general: A total of 233 trial participants underwent TCR sequencing, of whom roughly 210 had received two doses of AZD1222 and approximately 25 had received two doses of the MenACWY control vaccine. Trial participants were enrolled by age into 18-55, 56-69 and 70-plus year subgroups, with roughly 160, 29 and 62 TCR-sequenced participants respectively. Overall results and qualifications from the work: No day 14 peak-response samples were available, so repertoires were characterized only after the peak T cell response. CD4 TCRs associated with the vaccine covered the entire spike protein, and the dominant responses were in regions 160-218 and 743-854. The 56-69-year group was small, and its depth increase did not reach significance, likely because of low power. Epitopes outside the regions mutated in the B.1.351 and B.1.1.7 variants were reportedly recognized by nearly half of the unique spike-specific TCRs. Participants were mostly white British, with more females than males. The authors suggested clonal diversity may have been underestimated. After two AZD1222 doses, both the breadth and the depth of spike-specific TCRs were significantly higher than at day 0 and than in MenACWY recipients. Conclusions about previously exposed vaccinees are limited because only five to seven AZD1222 recipients were SARS-CoV-2 seropositive at baseline.

In light of the paper, this sample's time point label describes: about 28 days (+/-7) after the second vaccine dose. AZD1222 recipients whose second dose came at about 4 weeks and those whose second dose came at about 12 weeks were combined into one group, since spike-specific TCR depth and breadth did not differ between the two schedules. Vaccinee samples were obtained from the UK trials COV001 and COV002, which included a single-blind randomized controlled phase 2/3 trial of AZD1222 (ChAdOx1 nCoV-19) in healthy adults. For TCRbeta chain sequencing, PBMC samples were collected from trial participants at day 0 and at day 28 after the second dose. The CDR3 runs 18 amino acids, cysteine and phenylalanine included. Left in the record is the CDR3 DNA by itself, 54 bases read in frame from the first base. CDR1 MNHEY and CDR2 SVGEGT are derived from the germline V gene. The V end loses 5 bases and the J end loses 5 bases, and a stretch of 27 bases separates them.

The sample was peripheral blood, taken 28 days after the second AZD1222 dose. The chain is encoded by TRBV6-2 or TRBV6-3 joined to TRBJ2-5; the D gene is possibly TRBD1 or TRBD2, each agreeing over 5 bases. This clonotype was obtained from an adult who received the AZD1222 COVID-19 vaccine. The CDR3 protein sequence reads: CASSTIGAGVGMGETQYF. At the DNA level, the sequence is TGTGCCAGCAGTACCATTGGGGCTGGTGTCGGGATGGGGGAGACCCAGTACTTC.